A selection of T cell receptor beta chains follows, all from one sample in a study of cytomegalovirus exposure and HLA in healthy donors. The repertoire was sequenced with immunoSEQ multiplex PCR; TCRdb's copy has only in-frame clones and lacks some. The sample consists of approximately 180,000 clones, roughly 70% of them appearing once. Input material: PBMCs. These receptors were collected from a woman in her 30s in good health and CMV-seronegative. Each CDR3 is given with its conserved first and last residue. The order of the fields is J gene, clone size, D gene, V gene, CDR3 protein, CDR3 DNA. A D gene is named only where the DNA matches it firmly. For some rows the clone size is stated as once, few or many, or as a class when expanded; others skip it.

TRBJ1-4 - - TRBV28 CASSSQWTETNEKLFF TGTGCCAGCAGTTCTCAATGGACAGAGACTAATGAAAAACTGTTTTTT
TRBJ2-6 few - TRBV28 CASTNGRPIGANVLTF TGTGCCAGCACCAACGGGAGACCGATCGGGGCCAACGTCCTGACTTTC
TRBJ2-2 - TRBD2 TRBV9 CASSAFLAGGPDTGELFF TGTGCCAGCAGCGCCTTTCTAGCGGGGGGGCCTGACACCGGGGAGCTGTTTTTT
TRBJ2-5 - - TRBV9 CASSVGLSAPRHQETQYF TGTGCCAGCAGCGTAGGCCTTTCGGCGCCCAGGCACCAAGAGACCCAGTACTTC
TRBJ2-1 - - TRBV7-2 CASSPSERASYNEQFF TGTGCCAGCAGCCCCTCTGAGCGAGCCTCCTACAATGAGCAGTTCTTC
TRBJ2-7 - TRBD2 TRBV5-6 CASSDLGTSGGAGDEQYF TGTGCCAGCAGCGATCTCGGGACTAGCGGGGGGGCCGGCGACGAGCAGTACTTC
TRBJ2-4 - - TRBV4-1 CASSQVGRQLLAKNIQYF TGCGCCAGCAGCCAAGTCGGTAGACAGTTACTAGCCAAAAACATTCAGTACTTC
TRBJ2-1 - - TRBV9 CASSLDRLYNEQFF TGTGCCAGCAGCCTCGACAGGTTGTACAATGAGCAGTTCTTC
TRBJ1-2 - TRBD1 TRBV19 CASSLGQYAGDGYTF TGTGCCAGTAGTTTGGGACAGTACGCCGGCGATGGCTACACCTTC
TRBJ2-1 once TRBD1 TRBV5-1 CASSPGTGGYNEQFF TGCGCCAGCAGCCCGGGGACAGGGGGCTACAATGAGCAGTTCTTC
TRBJ2-7 - - TRBV4-3 CASSLGQQQYF TGCGCCAGCAGCTTAGGACAGCAGCAGTACTTC
TRBJ1-2 few - TRBV7-6 CASSPTITGIYGYTF TGTGCCAGCAGCCCGACGATCACAGGGATCTATGGCTACACCTTC
TRBJ2-1 - TRBD1 TRBV7-6 CASSSQGYNEQFF TGTGCCAGCAGCTCACAGGGGTACAATGAGCAGTTCTTC
TRBJ2-2 once - TRBV10-2 CASSESLLVTGQNTGELFF TGCGCCAGCAGTGAGTCCCTCCTCGTTACAGGGCAGAACACCGGGGAGCTGTTTTTT
TRBJ1-2 once - TRBV30 CAWNPGYRYGYTF TGTGCCTGGAACCCAGGGTATCGCTATGGCTACACCTTC
TRBJ1-3 - TRBD1 TRBV9 CASSVEPDRASGNTIYF TGTGCCAGCAGCGTAGAACCCGACAGGGCTTCAGGAAACACCATATATTTT
TRBJ2-7 - TRBD1 TRBV27 CASSDRGTYEQYF TGTGCCAGCTCGGACAGGGGGACTTACGAGCAGTACTTC
TRBJ2-1 - TRBD1 TRBV27 CASSLYRGHNEQFF TGTGCCAGCAGTTTATACAGGGGTCACAATGAGCAGTTCTTC
TRBJ1-1 - - TRBV2 CASIRTSGSAGTEAFF TGTGCCAGCATCCGAACTTCGGGGTCGGCGGGCACTGAAGCTTTCTTT
TRBJ1-2 few - TRBV5-4 CASSRRRPTNYGYTF TGTGCCAGCAGCCGGAGACGGCCGACTAACTATGGCTACACCTTC
TRBJ1-4 - - TRBV11-2 CASSLSWQGNEKLFF TGTGCCAGCAGCTTAAGTTGGCAGGGGAATGAAAAACTGTTTTTT
TRBJ2-1 - TRBD2 TRBV4-2 CASSHPSSGGLGDEQFF TGTGCCAGCAGCCACCCCTCTAGCGGGGGGCTGGGGGATGAGCAGTTCTTC
TRBJ1-3 - - TRBV4-1 CASSLPRALSGNTIYF TGCGCCAGCAGCCTACCCAGGGCCCTCTCTGGAAACACCATATATTTT
TRBJ1-3 - - TRBV5-6 CASSPTVSGNTIYF TGTGCCAGCAGTCCGACAGTCTCTGGAAACACCATATATTTT
TRBJ2-3 - - TRBV5-6 CASSLSRDYTDTQYF TGTGCCAGCAGCTTATCGCGGGATTACACAGATACGCAGTATTTT
TRBJ2-1 - TRBD1 TRBV27 CASSLRTGSSYNEQFF TGTGCCAGCAGTTTGAGGACAGGGAGTAGCTACAATGAGCAGTTCTTC
TRBJ1-2 - TRBD1 TRBV18 CASSQNKGATAYYGYTF TGTGCCAGCTCTCAAAACAAGGGGGCAACGGCTTACTATGGCTACACCTTC
TRBJ2-4 - - TRBV9 CASSVVSGVGIQYF TGTGCCAGCAGCGTAGTCTCGGGGGTGGGCATTCAGTACTTC